This TCR beta chain was sequenced during a study of molecular identifiers for immune sequencing clone quantification. Study-level points and caveats: Clones of above 20 RNA copies carried over 99% of effector molecules; in naive cells they carried under 1%. A shared barcode on identical TCR molecules could lead to underestimated sizes for highly expanded clones.

Germline V gene sequence: CDR1 SGHTA, CDR2 FQGNSA. The CDR3 runs 14 residues. Worth noting for this clonotype: Antigen specificity is unknown. This may come from a read error, since a much larger clone is one base off.

TCRdb passed the PCR reads through MiXCR, listing each CDR3 protein once. Of more than 550,000 distinct CDR3 sequences detected, around 25% appear once; the ten largest clones hold about 0.84%. From around 18,000 to 910,000 sorted cells, naive CD8 libraries were generated with 10%, 30% or 50% RNA. Sorting was used to obtain naive CD8 T cells (CD8+CD4-CCR7+CD45RA+). The receptor comes from a human donor in good health. Some libraries in this study had Jurkat cell RNA spiked in. This sequence joins TRBV7-2 and TRBJ2-7, with TRBD2 as a possible D gene (6 bases). Input material: naive CD8+ T cells from blood, with Jurkat cell RNA spiked in. Subset here: FACS-sorted CD8+CD4-CCR7+CD45RA+ naive T cells. CDR3 sequence: CAGSLPGVAYEQYF. CDR3 sequence (DNA): TGTGCCGGCAGCTTACCGGGAGTCGCGTACGAGCAGTACTTC.